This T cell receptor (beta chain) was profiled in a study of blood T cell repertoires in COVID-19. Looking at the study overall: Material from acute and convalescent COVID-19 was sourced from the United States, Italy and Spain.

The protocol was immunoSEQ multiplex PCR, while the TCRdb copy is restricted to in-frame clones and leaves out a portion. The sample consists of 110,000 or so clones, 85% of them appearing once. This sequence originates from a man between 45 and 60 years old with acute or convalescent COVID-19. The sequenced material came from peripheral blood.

The CDR3 nucleotides are TGTGCCTGGAACAGAAATAACTATGGCTACACCTTC. This codes for CAWNRNNYGYTF. The chain has TRBV30 and TRBJ1-2; the D is unclear. V was shortened by 4 bases and J by 1 base, with 7 bases between the two germline ends. This CDR3 comprises 12 residues. Germline assignment: CDR1 GTSNPN and CDR2 SVGIG (reference sequence). Supplemented by reference TRBV30 and TRBJ1-2, the full variable domain reads SQTIHQWPATLVQPVGSPLSLECTVEGTSNPNLYWYRQAAGRGLQLLFYSVGIGQISSEVPQNLSASRPQDRQFILSSKKLLLSDSGFYLCAWNRNNYGYTFGSGTRLTVV.